These 25 T cell receptor beta chains were sequenced from one sample in a study of T cell responses to AZD1222 COVID-19 vaccine (TCRdb year 2021). What this sample's time point label stands for: about 28 days (+/-7) after the second vaccine dose. The library was generated by the immunoSEQ multiplex PCR assay. Held by TCRdb, this immuneACCESS table contains in-frame sequences only and omits some clones. Under half of the omission traces to an unresolved V gene where checked; the cause of the rest is unknown. The sample has approximately 5,800 clones on record, around 87% of them singletons. The leading ten clones occupy just over 15% of the sample. Material: peripheral blood, obtained 28 days after the second AZD1222 dose. The receptors were gathered from an adult who received the AZD1222 COVID-19 vaccine.

The CDR3: CASSFGGEETQYF. As DNA, the CDR3 is TGTGCCAGCAGCTTCGGGGGGGAAGAGACCCAGTACTTC. This chain uses TRBV7-2 with TRBJ2-5; 8 bases line up with TRBD2. The V gene end was trimmed by 3 bases and the J gene end by 3 bases; junction bases not matched to a gene: 0. Germline lookup yields CDR1 SGHTA and CDR2 FQGNSA. The CDR3 extends over 13 amino acids. The whole variable domain, filled in from reference TRBV7-2 and TRBJ2-5, reads GAGVSQSPSNKVTEKGKDVELRCDPISGHTALYWYRQSLGQGLEFLIYFQGNSAPDKSGLPSDRFSAERTGGSVSTLTIQRTQQEDSAVYLCASSFGGEETQYFGPGTRLLVL.

The chain combines TRBV2 with TRBJ2-7, with 9 bases matching TRBD2. CDR1 is SNHLY, CDR2 FYNNEI, per germline. V gave up 2 bases and J gave up 6 bases; unmatched junction bases: 5. The CDR3 spans 14 residues. CDR3 coding DNA: TGTGCCAGCAGTGAAAACAGCGGGAGGTCCGAGCAGTACGTC. This sequence encodes CASSENSGRSEQYV.

V and J are TRBV11-2 and TRBJ1-3; D gene uncertain. This CDR3 spans 14 amino acids. The germline V gene has CDR1 SGHAT and CDR2 FQNNGV. The ends were cut back, 1 base at V and 4 bases at J, with 8 bases in the middle. The CDR3 nucleotides are TGTGCCAGCAGCTTAGCGGGGATGGGAAACACCATATATTTT. Its protein product is CASSLAGMGNTIYF.

This clone has only a few counts. V and J are TRBV7-8 and TRBJ2-1; D is possibly TRBD1 or TRBD2 (5 bases each). Between the trimmed V and J ends, which lost 5 bases and 4 bases, there was a span of 18 bases. This CDR3 is built from 16 residues. Germline V CDR1 and CDR2: SGHVS, FQNEAQ. The CDR3, as DNA: TGTGCCAGCAGCAGGCCTTTAATGGGGGATTACAATGAGCAGTTCTTC. It codes for CASSRPLMGDYNEQFF. Based on the CDR3 plus reference TRBV7-8 and TRBJ2-1, the full variable domain is GAGVSQSPRYKVAKRGQDVALRCDPISGHVSLFWYQQALGQGPEFLTYFQNEAQLDKSGLPSDRFFAERPEGSVSTLKIQRTQQEDSAVYLCASSRPLMGDYNEQFFGPGTRLTVL.

The chain links TRBV29-1 to TRBJ1-3; a possible D gene is TRBD1 (6 bases). CDR3 length: 15 amino acids. V was clipped by 5 bases and J by 0 bases, with 14 bases between them. In germline, CDR1 is SQVTM, CDR2 ANQGSEA. The CDR3 coding sequence is TGCAGCGTTCCGGGACATAGGTCCTCTGGAAACACCATATATTTT. This encodes CSVPGHRSSGNTIYF.

The V and J genes are TRBV5-5 and TRBJ1-6, with 8 bases matching TRBD1. V was pared by 2 bases and J by 7 bases, with 8 bases of the junction left unmatched. The CDR3 has 16 residues. The germline V gene has CDR1 SGHKS and CDR2 YYEKEE (reference sequence). Here the CDR3 reads CASSLGQGARNSPLHF. The CDR3 DNA sequence: TGTGCCAGCAGCTTAGGCCAGGGGGCGAGAAATTCACCCCTCCACTTT. Using reference TRBV5-5 and TRBJ1-6 for the parts outside the CDR3, the full variable domain is DAGVTQSPTHLIKTRGQQVTLRCSPISGHKSVSWYQQVLGQGPQFIFQYYEKEERGRGNFPDRFSARQFPNYSSELNVNALLLGDSALYLCASSLGQGARNSPLHFGNGTRLTVT.

This chain uses TRBV24-1 with TRBJ2-3; D might be TRBD2 (6 bases). The germline V gene has CDR1 KGHDR and CDR2 SFDVKD. CDR3 length: 15 residues. V was shortened by 5 bases and J by 0 bases, with 11 bases between the two germline ends. Here the CDR3 reads CATSAAGLSTDTQYF. CDR3 sequence (DNA): TGTGCCACCAGTGCGGCGGGGCTTAGCACAGATACGCAGTATTTT.

A few counts support this clone. The DNA of the CDR3 is TGTGCCAGCAGGGGGCAGCTCAATCAGCCCCAGCATTTT. Translating gives CASRGQLNQPQHF. This chain joins TRBV2 and TRBJ1-5; D may be TRBD1 (5 bases). Germline V lookup: CDR1 SNHLY, CDR2 FYNNEI. V was trimmed by 6 bases and J by 3 bases, leaving 9 bases between them. The CDR3 is 13 amino acids.

V and J are TRBV5-4 and TRBJ1-1; D remains unclear. The CDR3 totals 16 residues. In germline, CDR1 is SGHNT, CDR2 YYREEE (reference sequence). Deletions cut 4 bases from V and 1 base from J, with 17 bases between. CDR3 bases: TGTGCCAGCAGCCAAAGGACGCCAGGTCCGAACACTGAAGCTTTCTTT. It yields the protein CASSQRTPGPNTEAFF.

The chain links TRBV12-3 or TRBV12-4 to TRBJ2-1; D gene ambiguous. With 4 bases removed from V and 10 bases from J, the gap between germline ends came to 11 bases. The CDR3 sequence is 12 residues long. The CDR3 DNA reads TGTGCCAGCAGTTCATCCTTGGGGGAGCAGTTCTTC. It codes for CASSSSLGEQFF.

The chain is built from TRBV6-6 and TRBJ1-1; 10 bases are shared with TRBD1. CDR1 and CDR2 (germline): MNHNY, SVGAGI (reference sequence). With 5 bases clipped from V and 8 bases from J, the junction kept 2 bases outside the gene matches. CDR3 length: 12 residues. As DNA, the CDR3 is TGTGCCAGCAGTGACAGGGGGCGCGAAGCTTTCTTT. Amino acid sequence: CASSDRGREAFF.

This clone was counted once. J is TRBJ1-6 and V is TRBV2; a weak D match, TRBD1 (6 bases). V shed 4 bases and J shed 9 bases, with 13 bases lying between them. The CDR3 has 14 residues. Germline CDR1 SNHLY, CDR2 FYNNEI. The CDR3: CASSAGHSGSPLHF. The CDR3 region has the DNA TGTGCCAGCAGTGCGGGACATTCAGGTTCACCCCTCCACTTT.

For the CDR3, the DNA is TGTGCCAGCAGTGGGACAGGGGGCAAGACCGGGGAGCTGTTTTTT. Translated, it gives CASSGTGGKTGELFF. The V call is TRBV2, the J call TRBJ2-2; 11 bases are shared with TRBD1. CDR1 is SNHLY, CDR2 FYNNEI, per germline. This CDR3 contains 15 residues. Trimming removed 4 bases from V and 5 bases from J; junction bases left unmatched: 3. Full variable domain (outside the CDR3, taken from reference TRBV2 and TRBJ2-2): EPEVTQTPSHQVTQMGQEVILRCVPISNHLYFYWYRQILGQKVEFLVSFYNNEISEKSEIFDDQFSVERPDGSNFTLKIRSTKLEDSAMYFCASSGTGGKTGELFFGEGSRLTVL.

The rearrangement links TRBV7-2 to TRBJ2-3; 9 bases fit TRBD2. J lost 9 bases, V lost 5 bases, and 6 bases had no gene match. Germline V gene lookup returns CDR1 SGHTA and CDR2 FQGNSA. This CDR3 spans 13 amino acids. The CDR3 loop is CASSPHTSGTQYF. CDR3 in DNA: TGTGCCAGCAGCCCACATACTAGCGGGACGCAGTATTTT.

The chain recombines TRBV13 with TRBJ2-2, with D tentatively TRBD1 (5 bases). This CDR3 region has 16 residues. Between the trimmed V and J ends, which lost 5 bases and 5 bases, there was a span of 18 bases. In germline, CDR1 is PRHDT, CDR2 FYEKMQ (reference sequence). The CDR3 loop is CASSTRQSVLTGELFF. In DNA, the CDR3 is TGTGCCAGCAGCACCAGACAGTCGGTTTTAACCGGGGAGCTGTTTTTT.

V usage is TRBV18 and J usage is TRBJ1-3; D is perhaps TRBD1 (6 bases). Between the trimmed V and J ends, which lost 0 bases and 0 bases, there was a span of 9 bases. The CDR3 sequence is 16 residues long. Germline V lookup: CDR1 KGHSH, CDR2 LQKENI. The DNA for the CDR3 is TGTGCCAGCTCACCACCGGCAGGGGCCTCTGGAAACACCATATATTTT. Protein: CASSPPAGASGNTIYF.

The chain is built from TRBV7-2 and TRBJ1-5; no definite D call. The CDR3 runs 13 residues. V was shortened by 4 bases and J by 2 bases, with 6 bases between the two germline ends. Germline V gene lookup returns CDR1 SGHTA and CDR2 FQGNSA. The CDR3 protein is CASSSNGNQPQHF. The CDR3 coding sequence is TGTGCCAGCAGCTCGAATGGCAATCAGCCCCAGCATTTT. Filled out from reference TRBV7-2 and TRBJ1-5, the complete variable domain reads GAGVSQSPSNKVTEKGKDVELRCDPISGHTALYWYRQSLGQGLEFLIYFQGNSAPDKSGLPSDRFSAERTGGSVSTLTIQRTQQEDSAVYLCASSSNGNQPQHFGDGTRLSIL.

This clone was recorded only once. The chain employs TRBV4-2 and TRBJ2-2; 10 bases are a match to TRBD2. Germline assignment: CDR1 LGHNA and CDR2 YNFKEQ. With V trimmed by 2 bases and J by 6 bases, 21 bases remained unmatched. This CDR3 comprises 21 residues. The CDR3 is CASSQLTWVLAGDREAGELFF. For the CDR3, the DNA is TGTGCCAGCAGCCAACTAACTTGGGTGCTAGCGGGGGATCGGGAGGCCGGGGAGCTGTTTTTT.

The chain joins TRBV2 to TRBJ2-3, with D possibly being TRBD2 (7 bases). The CDR3 is 15 amino acids. The V end lost 4 bases, the J end lost 2 bases, and 13 bases lay between the germline ends. Germline CDR1 is SNHLY and CDR2 is FYNNEI. In DNA, the CDR3 is TGTGCCAGCAGTGGAGGGGGAGGGGACACAGATACGCAGTATTTT. This sequence encodes CASSGGGGDTDTQYF. Full variable domain (rest looked up from reference TRBV2 and TRBJ2-3): EPEVTQTPSHQVTQMGQEVILRCVPISNHLYFYWYRQILGQKVEFLVSFYNNEISEKSEIFDDQFSVERPDGSNFTLKIRSTKLEDSAMYFCASSGGGGDTDTQYFGPGTRLTVL.

Of note for this clone: This could be a read error, since a much larger clone is one nucleotide away. The V and J genes are TRBV10-3 and TRBJ2-1; TRBD2 aligns across 9 bases. Germline V gene sequence: CDR1 ENHRY, CDR2 SYGVKD. Germline trimming cut 8 bases from V and 0 bases from J; bases unmatched to any gene: 14. The CDR3 has 18 amino acids. CDR3 nucleotides: TGTGCCATCCAACGACTAGCGGAAGGGCCCTACTCCTACAATGAGCAGTTCTTC. It codes for CAIQRLAEGPYSYNEQFF.

The rearrangement links TRBV2 to TRBJ2-5; D possibly corresponds to TRBD2 (6 bases). CDR1 and CDR2 (germline): SNHLY, FYNNEI. V was pared by 6 bases and J by 1 base, with 9 bases between. The length of the CDR3 is 13 residues. This CDR3 reads CASSRDFQETQYF. The CDR3 DNA follows: TGTGCCAGCAGCCGGGACTTCCAAGAGACCCAGTACTTC.

The chain links TRBV19 to TRBJ1-6; D gene unclear. The CDR3 has 15 amino acids. Trimming pared 6 bases from V and 10 bases from J, leaving 19 bases between. CDR1 is LNHDA, CDR2 SQIVND, per germline (reference sequence). CDR3 sequence reads: CASSLNLLEGSPLHF. Here the CDR3 DNA reads TGTGCCAGTAGCCTTAACCTTCTGGAAGGATCACCCCTCCACTTT.

The genes are TRBV6-1 and TRBJ2-1; tentatively, D is TRBD1 (6 bases). CDR1 MNHNS and CDR2 SASEGT come from the germline V gene. The ends were cut back, 4 bases at V and 9 bases at J, with 22 bases in the middle. The CDR3 runs 16 residues. CDR3 sequence (DNA): TGTGCCAGCAGTGTGCTGATGACAGGACGTTCTGGTGAGCAGTTCTTC. Translation: CASSVLMTGRSGEQFF.

This chain joins TRBV5-1 and TRBJ2-6; D perhaps matches TRBD1 (6 bases). The CDR3 covers 15 residues. V lost 3 bases and J 4 bases, leaving 11 bases between the germline ends. Germline loops: CDR1 SGHRS, CDR2 YFSETQ. The DNA of the CDR3 is TGCGCCAGCAGCTCCAGGGGCTCCGGGGCCAACGTCCTGACTTTC. Amino acids: CASSSRGSGANVLTF. Looking up the rest from reference TRBV5-1 and TRBJ2-6 gives the full variable domain: KAGVTQTPRYLIKTRGQQVTLSCSPISGHRSVSWYQQTPGQGLQFLFEYFSETQRNKGNFPGRFSGRQFSNSRSEMNVSTLELGDSALYLCASSSRGSGANVLTFGAGSRLTVL.

This chain links TRBV2 with TRBJ2-5, with 7 bases that match TRBD1. The J segment lost 2 bases and the V segment lost 6 bases, leaving 9 bases of the junction unmatched. From germline, CDR1 is SNHLY and CDR2 FYNNEI. This CDR3 has 15 amino acids. The CDR3 coding sequence is TGTGCCAGCAGCGGTTGGGCAGGGGGTCAAGAGACCCAGTACTTC. It specifies CASSGWAGGQETQYF.